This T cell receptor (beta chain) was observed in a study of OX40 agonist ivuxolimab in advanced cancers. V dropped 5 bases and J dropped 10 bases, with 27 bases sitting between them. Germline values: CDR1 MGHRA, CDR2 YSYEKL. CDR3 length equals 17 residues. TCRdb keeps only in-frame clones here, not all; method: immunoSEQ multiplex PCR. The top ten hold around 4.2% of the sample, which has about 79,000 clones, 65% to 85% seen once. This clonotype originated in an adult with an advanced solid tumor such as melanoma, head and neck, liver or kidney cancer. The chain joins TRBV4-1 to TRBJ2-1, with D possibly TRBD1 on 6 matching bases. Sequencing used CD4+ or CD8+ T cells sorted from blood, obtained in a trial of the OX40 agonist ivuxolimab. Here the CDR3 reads CASSLLLRLQGNVEQFF. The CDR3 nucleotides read TGCGCCAGCAGCTTACTGCTTAGGCTACAGGGAAATGTGGAGCAGTTCTTC.